This T cell receptor (beta chain) was sequenced during a study of T cells expressing NK-cell markers. Study overall: Eight donors were sequenced, seven testing HCMV-seropositive and one testing seronegative. Study-wide results and caveats: Whether the expanded NKG2C+ T cell clones recognized HCMV remained unclear. Dominant NKG2C+ clonotype frequencies of about 1.0-7.0% of CD8+ T cells were measured in over 5 donors. Once again these clonotypes came out on top in the CD3+CD56-NKG2C+ fraction of a few donors.

TCRdb re-analyzed the 5' RACE reads; it lists each CDR3 protein once, without DNA. The sample's table shows about 460,000 distinct CDR3 sequences. In the case of this clonotype: Its antigen is currently unknown.

This CDR3 contains 14 residues. The sample comprised blood T cells: a sorted CD56 or NKG2C T cell subset, CD4+ or CD8+ T cells, or bulk PBMC T cells (not recorded which). The chain recombines TRBV12-3 or TRBV12-4 with TRBJ2-3; the TCRdb call, TRBD1, lacks DNA for checking. The clonotype was recovered from a woman aged 45-60 years in good health. Here the CDR3 reads CASSFRGTTDTQYF.